Listed below are T cell receptor beta chains from one sample, sequenced in a study of blood T cell repertoires in COVID-19. Clones were read by immunoSEQ multiplex PCR, and TCRdb kept only the in-frame ones, dropping some. The sample lists 330,000 or so clones, approximately 89% occurring once. The sample consisted of peripheral blood. Receptors originate from a woman aged 55-70 years with COVID-19, enrolled during active disease. The CDR3 runs from the conserved cysteine through the conserved F or W. A D gene is named only where the DNA matches it firmly. Size tells how often a clone was seen (once, few, many) or the class of an expanded clone, and some rows leave it out.

.	TRBV3-1/TRBV3-2	.	TRBJ2-2	CASTLAGELFF	TGTGCCAGCACCCTAGCCGGGGAGCTGTTTTTT
.	TRBV7-2	.	TRBJ1-1	CASSLSVNTEAFF	TGTGCCAGCAGCCTATCCGTGAACACTGAAGCTTTCTTT
.	TRBV2	TRBD2	TRBJ2-1	CASAGTSGGDEQFF	TGTGCCAGCGCTGGAACTAGCGGGGGGGATGAGCAGTTCTTC
few	TRBV7-9	.	TRBJ1-3	CASSPAGNTIYF	TGTGCCAGCAGCCCCGCTGGAAACACCATATATTTT
.	TRBV5-1	.	TRBJ2-2	CASFYDSNTGELFF	TGCGCCAGCTTTTATGACAGTAACACCGGGGAGCTGTTTTTT
.	TRBV6-4	.	TRBJ1-1	CASSATVNTEAFF	TGTGCCAGCAGCGCGACAGTGAACACTGAAGCTTTCTTT
many	TRBV15	.	TRBJ1-6	CATSRDRGSASPLHF	TGTGCCACCAGCAGAGACAGGGGATCGGCTTCACCCCTCCACTTT
.	TRBV7-6	TRBD2	TRBJ2-7	CASSSRLAGGPYEQYF	TGTGCCAGCAGCTCCAGACTAGCGGGGGGCCCCTACGAGCAGTACTTC
once	TRBV7-3	TRBD2	TRBJ2-5	CASSLSGLQETQYF	TGTGCCAGCAGCCTTAGCGGGCTTCAAGAGACCCAGTACTTC
.	TRBV29-1	TRBD1	TRBJ2-7	CSVEDGTDEQYF	TGCAGCGTTGAAGATGGGACAGACGAGCAGTACTTC
.	TRBV6-4	TRBD1	TRBJ1-2	CASSEGGSYGYTF	TGTGCCAGCAGTGAAGGGGGCTCCTATGGCTACACCTTC
few	TRBV7-2	TRBD2	TRBJ2-5	CASSVSGETQYF	TGTGCCAGCAGCGTTAGCGGGGAGACCCAGTACTTC
.	TRBV7-3	.	TRBJ2-1	CASSLAGRRGGNEQFF	TGTGCCAGCAGCTTAGCTGGGAGGAGGGGAGGAAATGAGCAGTTCTTC
.	TRBV7-3	.	TRBJ1-5	CASSLIRGYSNQPQHF	TGTGCCAGCAGCTTAATCAGGGGTTATAGCAATCAGCCCCAGCATTTT